These T cell receptor beta chains were read from a single sample in a study of blood T cell repertoires in COVID-19. The data were produced by immunoSEQ multiplex PCR, yet TCRdb's version contains in-frame clones alone and is incomplete. The repertoire has 150,000 to 200,000 clones, roughly nine tenths of them found once; the top ten carry roughly 3.4%. Sequenced sample: peripheral blood. These TCRs come from a man in his sixties or seventies with acute or convalescent COVID-19. Each CDR3 is given with its conserved first and last residue. Each record gives: D gene, V gene, clone size, J gene, CDR3 protein, CDR3 DNA. A D gene is named only where the DNA matches it firmly. Expanded clones are given a class, and other clones once, few, many or no size at all.

D: TRBD1
V: TRBV5-1
size: .
J: TRBJ2-1
CDR3: CASSLVQGAYNEQFF
DNA: TGCGCCAGCAGCTTGGTCCAGGGGGCCTACAATGAGCAGTTCTTC

D: TRBD2
V: TRBV7-8
size: .
J: TRBJ2-5
CDR3: CASSLPRVAGYQETQYF
DNA: TGTGCCAGCAGCCTACCCAGAGTAGCGGGGTACCAAGAGACCCAGTACTTC

D: .
V: TRBV7-9
size: .
J: TRBJ2-7
CDR3: CASSRMGGYEQYF
DNA: TGTGCCAGCAGCAGGATGGGGGGCTACGAGCAGTACTTC

D: TRBD1
V: TRBV11-2
size: .
J: TRBJ1-1
CDR3: CASSSSGGLGTEAFF
DNA: TGTGCCAGCAGCTCATCAGGGGGCTTGGGCACTGAAGCTTTCTTT

D: .
V: TRBV2
size: .
J: TRBJ1-5
CDR3: CASSGSGGEQPQHF
DNA: TGTGCCAGCAGTGGGTCAGGAGGGGAACAGCCCCAGCATTTT

D: .
V: TRBV2
size: .
J: TRBJ1-5
CDR3: CASSDQGKGSNQPQHF
DNA: TGTGCCAGCAGTGATCAGGGAAAAGGTAGCAATCAGCCCCAGCATTTT

D: TRBD1
V: TRBV5-5
size: .
J: TRBJ1-5
CDR3: CASSSTRGNNQPQHF
DNA: TGTGCCAGCAGCTCAACCAGGGGGAATAATCAGCCCCAGCATTTT

D: .
V: TRBV27
size: .
J: TRBJ2-7
CDR3: CASSLSYSAYEQYF
DNA: TGTGCCAGCAGTTTATCGTACAGTGCCTACGAGCAGTACTTC

D: TRBD1
V: TRBV6-1
size: .
J: TRBJ1-5
CDR3: CASRDRGEDQPQHF
DNA: TGTGCCAGCCGTGACAGGGGAGAGGATCAGCCCCAGCATTTT

D: TRBD1
V: TRBV30
size: .
J: TRBJ2-7
CDR3: CAWGTGVEQYF
DNA: TGTGCCTGGGGGACAGGGGTCGAGCAGTACTTC

D: .
V: TRBV19
size: .
J: TRBJ1-6
CDR3: CASNAGFYSPLHF
DNA: TGTGCCAGTAACGCAGGGTTCTATTCACCCCTCCACTTT

D: .
V: TRBV5-1
size: .
J: TRBJ1-5
CDR3: CASSLDYSNQPQHF
DNA: TGCGCCAGCAGCTTGGATTATAGCAATCAGCCCCAGCATTTT

D: .
V: TRBV5-1
size: .
J: TRBJ2-2
CDR3: CASSFAGVNTGELFF
DNA: TGCGCCAGCAGCTTCGCAGGGGTGAACACCGGGGAGCTGTTTTTT

D: .
V: TRBV5-1
size: .
J: TRBJ1-2
CDR3: CASSPPTGTLYGYTF
DNA: TGCGCCAGCAGCCCCCCCACCGGGACACTATATGGCTACACCTTC

D: .
V: TRBV6-8
size: .
J: TRBJ2-3
CDR3: CASSMGHYTDTQYF
DNA: TGTGCCAGCAGCATGGGACATTACACAGATACGCAGTATTTT

D: .
V: TRBV4-3
size: .
J: TRBJ2-7
CDR3: CASSQDHRVEQYF
DNA: TGCGCCAGCAGCCAAGATCACAGGGTCGAGCAGTACTTC

D: .
V: TRBV30
size: .
J: TRBJ2-3
CDR3: CAWSWGPGDTQYF
DNA: TGTGCCTGGAGTTGGGGGCCGGGGGATACGCAGTATTTT

D: TRBD1
V: TRBV6-5
size: .
J: TRBJ1-2
CDR3: CASRTDRDYGYTF
DNA: TGTGCCAGCAGAACCGACAGGGACTATGGCTACACCTTC

D: .
V: TRBV24-1
size: .
J: TRBJ2-5
CDR3: CATSAPGSQETQYF
DNA: TGTGCCACCAGCGCGCCAGGGTCCCAAGAGACCCAGTACTTC

D: .
V: TRBV7-9
size: .
J: TRBJ1-3
CDR3: CASSSEPGTIYF
DNA: TGTGCCAGCAGCTCCGAGCCGGGGACCATATATTTT

D: TRBD1
V: TRBV5-5
size: .
J: TRBJ2-3
CDR3: CASSTGQGANVDTQYF
DNA: TGTGCCAGCAGCACCGGACAGGGGGCGAATGTAGATACGCAGTATTTT

D: TRBD2
V: TRBV10-3
size: few
J: TRBJ2-1
CDR3: CAIKFSGGSSYNEQFF
DNA: TGTGCCATCAAATTTAGCGGGGGGAGCTCCTACAATGAGCAGTTCTTC

D: TRBD2
V: TRBV10-3
size: .
J: TRBJ2-5
CDR3: CAISEGSGAQETQYF
DNA: TGTGCCATCAGTGAAGGTAGCGGGGCCCAAGAGACCCAGTACTTC

D: TRBD1
V: TRBV10-1
size: once
J: TRBJ2-7
CDR3: CASSESRTGRTEQYF
DNA: TGCGCCAGCAGTGAGTCCCGGACAGGGCGGACCGAGCAGTACTTC

D: TRBD1
V: TRBV7-7
size: .
J: TRBJ2-5
CDR3: CASSQLQGAGETQYF
DNA: TGTGCTAGCAGTCAACTACAGGGGGCGGGAGAGACCCAGTACTTC